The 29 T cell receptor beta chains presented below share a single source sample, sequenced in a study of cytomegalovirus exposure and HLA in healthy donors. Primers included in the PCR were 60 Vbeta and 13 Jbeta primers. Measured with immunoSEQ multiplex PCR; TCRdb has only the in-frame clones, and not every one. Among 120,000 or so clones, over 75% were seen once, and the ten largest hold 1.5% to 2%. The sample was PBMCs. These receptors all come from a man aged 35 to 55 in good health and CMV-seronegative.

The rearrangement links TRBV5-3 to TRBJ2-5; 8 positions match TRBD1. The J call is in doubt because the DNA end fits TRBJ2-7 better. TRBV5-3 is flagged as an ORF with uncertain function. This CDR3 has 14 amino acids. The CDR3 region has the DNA TGTGCCAGAAGCTTGGGGCAGGGGGCCCACGAGCAGTACTTC. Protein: CARSLGQGAHEQYF.

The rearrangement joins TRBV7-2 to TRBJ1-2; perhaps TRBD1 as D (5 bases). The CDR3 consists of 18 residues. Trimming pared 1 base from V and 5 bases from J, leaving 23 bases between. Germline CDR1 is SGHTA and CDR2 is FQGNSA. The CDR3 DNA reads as TGTGCCAGCAGCTTAGATGGGCCTTCGGGGGTAGAAACGTATGGCTACACCTTC. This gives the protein CASSLDGPSGVETYGYTF.

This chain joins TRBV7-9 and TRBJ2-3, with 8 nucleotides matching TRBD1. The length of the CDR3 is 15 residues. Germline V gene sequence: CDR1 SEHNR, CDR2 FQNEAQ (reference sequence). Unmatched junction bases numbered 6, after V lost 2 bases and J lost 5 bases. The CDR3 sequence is CASSLSGGAEDTQYF. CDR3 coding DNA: TGTGCCAGCAGCTTATCAGGGGGCGCCGAAGATACGCAGTATTTT.

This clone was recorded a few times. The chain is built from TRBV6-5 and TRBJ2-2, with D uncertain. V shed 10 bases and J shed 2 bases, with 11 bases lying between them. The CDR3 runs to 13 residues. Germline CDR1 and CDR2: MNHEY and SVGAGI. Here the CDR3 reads CATSDTNTGELFF. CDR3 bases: TGTGCCACCTCAGACACAAACACCGGGGAGCTGTTTTTT.

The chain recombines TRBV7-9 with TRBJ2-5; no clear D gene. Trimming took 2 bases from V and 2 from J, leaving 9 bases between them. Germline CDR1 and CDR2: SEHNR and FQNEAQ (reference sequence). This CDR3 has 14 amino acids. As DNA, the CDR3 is TGTGCCAGCAGCTTATCAGTGGTACAAGAGACCCAGTACTTC. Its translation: CASSLSVVQETQYF.

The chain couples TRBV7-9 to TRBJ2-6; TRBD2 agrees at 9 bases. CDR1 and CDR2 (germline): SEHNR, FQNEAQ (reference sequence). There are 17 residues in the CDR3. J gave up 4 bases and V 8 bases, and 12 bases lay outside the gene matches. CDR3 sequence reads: CASPPPGLAWGANVLTF. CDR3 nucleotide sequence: TGTGCCAGCCCCCCCCCGGGACTAGCATGGGGGGCCAACGTCCTGACTTTC.

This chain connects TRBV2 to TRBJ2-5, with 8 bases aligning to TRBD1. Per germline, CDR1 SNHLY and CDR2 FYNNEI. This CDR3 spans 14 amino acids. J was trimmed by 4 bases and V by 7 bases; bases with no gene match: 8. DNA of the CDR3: TGTGCCAGCATTGAGGACAGGGTGAGAGAGACCCAGTACTTC. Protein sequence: CASIEDRVRETQYF.

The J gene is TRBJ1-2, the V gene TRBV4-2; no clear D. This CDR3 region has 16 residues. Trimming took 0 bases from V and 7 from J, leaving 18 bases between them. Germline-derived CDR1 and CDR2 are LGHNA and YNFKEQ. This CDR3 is CASSQDLRGYGGGYTF. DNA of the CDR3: TGTGCCAGCAGCCAAGATTTGAGAGGCTACGGAGGTGGCTACACCTTC.

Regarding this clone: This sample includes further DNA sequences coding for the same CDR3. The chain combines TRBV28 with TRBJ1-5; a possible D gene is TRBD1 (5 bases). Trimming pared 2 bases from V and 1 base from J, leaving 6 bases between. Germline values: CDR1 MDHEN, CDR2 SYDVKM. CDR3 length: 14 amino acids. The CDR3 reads CASSLGGSNQPQHF. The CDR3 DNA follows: TGTGCCAGCAGTTTAGGGGGGAGCAATCAGCCCCAGCATTTT.

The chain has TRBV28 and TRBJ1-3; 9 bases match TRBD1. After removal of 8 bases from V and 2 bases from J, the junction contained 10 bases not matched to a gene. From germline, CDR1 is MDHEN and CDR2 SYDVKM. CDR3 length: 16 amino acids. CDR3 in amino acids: CASVPQQGAAGNTIYF. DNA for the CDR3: TGTGCCAGCGTTCCCCAACAGGGGGCGGCTGGAAACACCATATATTTT. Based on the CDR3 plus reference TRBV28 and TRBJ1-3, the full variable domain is DVKVTQSSRYLVKRTGEKVFLECVQDMDHENMFWYRQDPGLGLRLIYFSYDVKMKEKGDIPEGYSVSREKKERFSLILESASTNQTSMYLCASVPQQGAAGNTIYFGEGSWLTVV.

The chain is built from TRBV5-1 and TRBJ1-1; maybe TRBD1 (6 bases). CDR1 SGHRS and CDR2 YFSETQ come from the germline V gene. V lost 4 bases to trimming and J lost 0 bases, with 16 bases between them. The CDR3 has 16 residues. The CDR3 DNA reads TGCGCCAGCAGCCCGGGGGGACACCTGATGAACACTGAAGCTTTCTTT. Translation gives CASSPGGHLMNTEAFF.

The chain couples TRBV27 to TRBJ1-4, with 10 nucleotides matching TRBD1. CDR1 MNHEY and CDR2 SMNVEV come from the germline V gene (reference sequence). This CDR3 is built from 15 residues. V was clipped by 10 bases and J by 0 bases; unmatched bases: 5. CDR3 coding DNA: TGTGCCACTCGACAGGGGGCTGCAACTAATGAAAAACTGTTTTTT. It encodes CATRQGAATNEKLFF.

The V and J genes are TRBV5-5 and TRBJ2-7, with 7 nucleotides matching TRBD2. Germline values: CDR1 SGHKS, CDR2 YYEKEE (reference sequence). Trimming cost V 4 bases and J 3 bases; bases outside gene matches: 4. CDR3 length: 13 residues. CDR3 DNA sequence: TGTGCCAGCAGCGGGAGGGTCGACTACGAGCAGTACTTC. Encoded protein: CASSGRVDYEQYF.

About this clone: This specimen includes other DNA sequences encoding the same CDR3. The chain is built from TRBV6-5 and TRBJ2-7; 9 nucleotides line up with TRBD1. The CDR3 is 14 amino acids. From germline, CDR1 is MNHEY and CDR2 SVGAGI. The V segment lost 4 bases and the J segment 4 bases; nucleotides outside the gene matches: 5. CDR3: CASSSGTGSYEQYF. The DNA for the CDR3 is TGTGCCAGCAGTTCCGGGACAGGGTCTTACGAGCAGTACTTC.

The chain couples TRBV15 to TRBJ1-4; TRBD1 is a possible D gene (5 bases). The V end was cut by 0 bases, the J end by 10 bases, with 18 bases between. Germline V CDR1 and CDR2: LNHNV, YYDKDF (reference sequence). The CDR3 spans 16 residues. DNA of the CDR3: TGTGCCACCAGCAGAGATTCGAGGCAGGGTACTGGAAAACTGTTTTTT. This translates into CATSRDSRQGTGKLFF.

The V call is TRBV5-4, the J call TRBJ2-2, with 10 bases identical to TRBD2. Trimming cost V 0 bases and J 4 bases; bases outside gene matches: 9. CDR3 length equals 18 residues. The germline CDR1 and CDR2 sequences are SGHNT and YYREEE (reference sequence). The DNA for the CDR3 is TGTGCCAGCAGCTTGGGCGCTAGCGGGAGTACGGTCACCGGGGAGCTGTTTTTT. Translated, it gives CASSLGASGSTVTGELFF.

The CDR3 loop is CASSSRGFSEKLFF. The DNA of the CDR3 is TGTGCCAGCAGCTCGAGGGGGTTCTCGGAAAAACTGTTTTTT. The V gene is TRBV5-4, the J gene TRBJ1-4; possibly TRBD1 for D (6 bases). This CDR3 spans 14 amino acids. Germline V gives CDR1 SGHNT, CDR2 YYREEE (reference sequence). V gave up 3 bases and J gave up 8 bases, with 14 bases separating them.

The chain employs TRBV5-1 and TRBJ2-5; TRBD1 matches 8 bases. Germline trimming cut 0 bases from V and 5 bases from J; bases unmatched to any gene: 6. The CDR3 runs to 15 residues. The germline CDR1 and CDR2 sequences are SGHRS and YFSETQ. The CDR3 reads CASSLVGTGLETQYF. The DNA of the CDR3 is TGCGCCAGCAGCTTGGTAGGGACAGGTCTGGAGACCCAGTACTTC.

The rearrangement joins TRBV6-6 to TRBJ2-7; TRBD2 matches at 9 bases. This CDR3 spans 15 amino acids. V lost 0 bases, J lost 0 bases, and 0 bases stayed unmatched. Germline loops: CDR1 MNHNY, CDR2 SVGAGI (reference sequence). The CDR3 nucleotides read TGTGCCAGCAGTTACTCTAGCGGGAGCTCCTACGAGCAGTACTTC. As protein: CASSYSSGSSYEQYF.

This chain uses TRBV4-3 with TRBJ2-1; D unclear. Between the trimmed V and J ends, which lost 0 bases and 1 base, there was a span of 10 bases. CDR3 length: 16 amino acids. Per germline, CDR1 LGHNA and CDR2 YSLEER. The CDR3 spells CASSQEAISSYNEQFF. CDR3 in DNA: TGCGCCAGCAGCCAAGAGGCCATTTCTTCCTACAATGAGCAGTTCTTC.

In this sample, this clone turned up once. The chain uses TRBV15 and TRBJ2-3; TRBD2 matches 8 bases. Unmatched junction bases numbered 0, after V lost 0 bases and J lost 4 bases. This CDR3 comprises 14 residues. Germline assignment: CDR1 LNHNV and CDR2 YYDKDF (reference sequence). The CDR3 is CATSRDGRADTQYF. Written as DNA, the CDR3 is TGTGCCACCAGCAGAGACGGGAGGGCAGATACGCAGTATTTT.

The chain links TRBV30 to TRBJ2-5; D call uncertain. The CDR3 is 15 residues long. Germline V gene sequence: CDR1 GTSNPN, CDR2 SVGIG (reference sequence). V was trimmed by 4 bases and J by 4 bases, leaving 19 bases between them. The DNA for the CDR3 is TGTGCCTGGACTCCGTCCGGCGGTCGATCAGAGACCCAGTACTTC. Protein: CAWTPSGGRSETQYF.

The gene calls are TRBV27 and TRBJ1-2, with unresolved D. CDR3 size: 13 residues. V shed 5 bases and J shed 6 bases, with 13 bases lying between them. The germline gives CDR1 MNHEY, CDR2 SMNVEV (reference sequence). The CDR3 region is CASSQTRVDGYTF. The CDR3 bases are TGTGCCAGCAGTCAGACCCGGGTGGATGGCTACACCTTC.

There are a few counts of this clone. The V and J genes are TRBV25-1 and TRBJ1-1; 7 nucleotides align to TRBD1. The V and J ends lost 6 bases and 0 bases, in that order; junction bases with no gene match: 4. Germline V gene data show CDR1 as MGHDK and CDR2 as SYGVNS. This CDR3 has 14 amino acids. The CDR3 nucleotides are TGTGCCAGCAGCGAACAGGGGATGAACACTGAAGCTTTCTTT. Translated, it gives CASSEQGMNTEAFF.

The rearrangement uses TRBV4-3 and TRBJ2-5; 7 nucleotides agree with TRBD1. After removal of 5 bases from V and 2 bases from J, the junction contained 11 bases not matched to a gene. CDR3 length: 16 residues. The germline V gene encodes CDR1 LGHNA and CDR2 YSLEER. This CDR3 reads CASSTLPAGGQETQYF. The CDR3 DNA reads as TGCGCCAGCAGCACCCTCCCGGCAGGGGGACAAGAGACCCAGTACTTC.

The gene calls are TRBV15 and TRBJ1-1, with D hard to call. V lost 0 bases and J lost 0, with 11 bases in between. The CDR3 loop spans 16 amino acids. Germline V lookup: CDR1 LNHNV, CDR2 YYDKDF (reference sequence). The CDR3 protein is CATSRDGEELNTEAFF. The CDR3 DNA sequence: TGTGCCACCAGCAGAGATGGTGAGGAGCTGAACACTGAAGCTTTCTTT.

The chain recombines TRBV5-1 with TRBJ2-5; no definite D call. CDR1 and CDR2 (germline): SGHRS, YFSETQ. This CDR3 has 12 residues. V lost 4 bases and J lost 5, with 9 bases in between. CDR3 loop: CASSNRRETQYF. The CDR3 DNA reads TGCGCCAGCAGCAACCGGCGGGAGACCCAGTACTTC.

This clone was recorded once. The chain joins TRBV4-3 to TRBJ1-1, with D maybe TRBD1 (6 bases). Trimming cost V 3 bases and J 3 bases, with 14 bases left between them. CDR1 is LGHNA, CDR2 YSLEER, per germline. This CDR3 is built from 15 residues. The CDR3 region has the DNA TGCGCCAGCAGCCAGAAACAGGGAATCGACACTGAAGCTTTCTTT. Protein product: CASSQKQGIDTEAFF.

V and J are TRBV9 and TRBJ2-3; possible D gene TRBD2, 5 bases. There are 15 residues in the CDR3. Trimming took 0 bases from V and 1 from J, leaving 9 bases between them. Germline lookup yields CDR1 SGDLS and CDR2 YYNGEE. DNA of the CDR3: TGTGCCAGCAGCGTAGGAGGGTTGGGCACAGATACGCAGTATTTT. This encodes CASSVGGLGTDTQYF.